The 29 T cell receptor beta chains below all came from one sample that was sequenced in a study of breast tumors, draining lymph nodes, adjacent tissues. Breast cancer patients provided tissue from their axillary draining lymph nodes. TCRdb reanalysed the multiplex PCR reads using MiXCR and keeps one entry per CDR3 protein. The sample contains more than 100,000 distinct CDR3 sequences, under 25% of which appear only once. The sequencing input was axillary lymph node tissue. The receptors here all came from a female donor with breast cancer. Some clones in this sample may be carry-over from other donors' samples.

The chain employs TRBV9 and TRBJ2-3; 11 bases align to TRBD2. Looked up from germline, CDR1 is SGDLS and CDR2 is YYNGEE. V lost 10 bases to trimming and J lost 0 bases; unmatched junction nucleotides: 13. This CDR3 has 17 amino acids. CDR3 DNA sequence: TGTGCCTCAGCCGGGACTAGCGGAGCCCCTAGCACAGATACGCAGTATTTT. Its protein product is CASAGTSGAPSTDTQYF.

This clonotype was detected ten times or more. V is TRBV6-1 and J is TRBJ2-1; 9 bases align to TRBD2. CDR1 MNHNS and CDR2 SASEGT come from the germline V gene. V shed 10 bases, J shed 5 bases, and the junction held 9 bases outside the gene matches. The CDR3 runs 14 residues. The CDR3 DNA is TGTGCCACCCGGGGCGGGAGGGTCCACAATGAGCAGTTCTTC. This translates into CATRGGRVHNEQFF.

This clonotype is a singleton in its sample. A much larger clone differs from this one at a single base, so this may be a read error. The chain carries TRBV18 and TRBJ2-7, with TRBD2 matching 10 bases. CDR1 KGHSH and CDR2 LQKENI come from the germline V gene. There are 15 residues in the CDR3. The CDR3 region has the DNA TGTGCCAGCTCACCTACTAGCGGGACCCCCTACGAGCAGCACTTC. Translating gives CASSPTSGTPYEQHF. The variable domain in full, with the rest retrieved from reference TRBV18 and TRBJ2-7, is NAGVMQNPRHLVRRRGQEARLRCSPMKGHSHVYWYRQLPEEGLKFMVYLQKENIIDESGMPKERFSAEFPKEGPSILRIQQVVRGDSAAYFCASSPTSGTPYEQHFGPGTRLTVT.

This clonotype was seen repeatedly, ten times or more. This chain's CDR3 is CATSVRGASTDTQYF. In DNA, the CDR3 is TGTGCCACCAGTGTAAGAGGGGCCAGCACAGATACGCAGTATTTT. The rearrangement joins TRBV24-1 to TRBJ2-3; D is perhaps TRBD1 or TRBD2 (5 bases each). The CDR3 consists of 15 residues. Per the germline V gene, CDR1 is KGHDR and CDR2 is SFDVKD. The V and J ends lost 5 bases and 0 bases respectively, with 11 bases between them.

The gene calls are TRBV28 and TRBJ2-2; the match to TRBD1 covers 8 bases. The CDR3 totals 14 residues. Germline V gene sequence: CDR1 MDHEN, CDR2 SYDVKM. Trimming removed 5 bases from V and 7 bases from J; junction bases left unmatched: 6. CDR3 amino acids: CASSPSRGLGELFF. CDR3 DNA sequence: TGTGCCAGCAGTCCCAGCAGGGGGCTCGGGGAGCTGTTTTTT.

This clonotype has a count of ten or more. This chain joins TRBV5-1 and TRBJ2-2, with 9 nucleotides matching TRBD2. Trimming took 5 bases from V and 0 from J; bases not matched to a gene: 5. Germline V gene sequence: CDR1 SGHRS, CDR2 YFSETQ. CDR3 length: 16 residues. The CDR3 region has the DNA TGCGCCAGCAGGCCTAGCGGGAACGCGAACACCGGGGAGCTGTTTTTT. It is translated as CASRPSGNANTGELFF.

This clonotype was seen at least ten times. V is TRBV2 and J is TRBJ1-2; D might be TRBD1 (5 bases). CDR3 length: 13 amino acids. V was clipped by 11 bases and J by 0 bases, with 13 bases between them. Germline V gene sequence: CDR1 SNHLY, CDR2 FYNNEI. The CDR3 bases are TGTGCCTTACGGGGACTTTCTAACTATGGCTACACCTTC. It translates to CALRGLSNYGYTF.

Ten or more counts support this clonotype. V gene TRBV2 combines with J gene TRBJ2-3, with TRBD2 matching 10 bases. The length of the CDR3 is 14 residues. The germline CDR1 and CDR2 sequences are SNHLY and FYNNEI. The V and J ends lost 7 bases and 6 bases, in that order; junction bases with no gene match: 7. The CDR3 sequence: CASMRAGGLDTQYF. The CDR3 DNA sequence: TGTGCCAGCATGAGAGCGGGAGGGTTGGATACGCAGTATTTT.

This clonotype was counted at least ten times. The chain links TRBV12-3 or TRBV12-4 to TRBJ2-2; D uncertain. Deletions cut 7 bases from V and 7 bases from J, with 10 bases between. CDR3 size: 12 residues. The CDR3 loop reads CASNTLGGELFF. The CDR3 nucleotides are TGTGCCAGCAACACCCTGGGCGGGGAGCTGTTTTTT.

Many counts were recorded for this clonotype. The chain carries TRBV7-9 and TRBJ1-2; D remains ambiguous. Germline V CDR1 and CDR2: SEHNR, FQNEAQ (reference sequence). Trimming cost V 0 bases and J 7 bases, with 15 bases left between them. The CDR3 spans 15 residues. The CDR3 sequence is CASSLAGQGYGGYTF. The CDR3 nucleotides are TGTGCCAGCAGCTTAGCGGGTCAAGGGTATGGTGGCTACACCTTC.

This clonotype was recorded many times. J is TRBJ2-1 and V is TRBV7-2; D possibly corresponds to TRBD1 (6 bases). CDR1 and CDR2 from the germline V gene are SGHTA and FQGNSA. The CDR3 extends over 16 amino acids. V was shortened by 3 bases and J by 6 bases, with 18 bases between the two germline ends. In DNA, the CDR3 is TGTGCCAGCAGCTTCCCCGAATCGACAGGAATCAATGAGCAGTTCTTC. It yields the protein CASSFPESTGINEQFF.

For this clonotype: This may arise from a read error, as a much more abundant clone is one base away. The chain joins TRBV18 to TRBJ2-5; no reliable D call. The CDR3 spans 11 residues. Germline-derived CDR1 and CDR2 are KGHSH and LQKENI. The V and J ends lost 8 bases and 7 bases respectively, with 11 bases between them. The CDR3 spells CASGRKGTQYF. The CDR3 DNA sequence: TGTGCCAGCGGTCGTAAAGGGACCCAGTACTTC.

This clonotype appeared many times. This chain uses TRBV4-1 with TRBJ2-7; 7 nucleotides agree with TRBD1. The CDR3 totals 14 residues. Unmatched junction bases numbered 2, after V lost 0 bases and J lost 3 bases. Germline CDR1 and CDR2: MGHRA and YSYEKL. The chain's CDR3 is CASSQDRGFYEQYF. The CDR3 DNA sequence: TGCGCCAGCAGCCAAGACAGGGGGTTCTACGAGCAGTACTTC.

This clonotype was seen repeatedly, ten times or more. The J gene is TRBJ2-5, the V gene TRBV3-1, with 9 bases fitting TRBD2. The CDR3 sequence is 15 residues long. V trimming: 7 bases; J trimming: 1 base; junction bases outside the gene matches: 7. The germline gives CDR1 LGHDT, CDR2 YNNKEL (reference sequence). The CDR3 loop reads CASTPGLAFQETQYF. The CDR3 DNA sequence: TGTGCCAGCACCCCGGGACTAGCTTTCCAAGAGACCCAGTACTTC.

With regard to this clonotype: A much bigger clone sits one base away, suggesting this may be a read error. The CDR3 bases are TGCGCCAGCAGCCAAGCAACAGGGCACTCCCACAATGAGCAGTTCTTC. This gives the protein CASSQATGHSHNEQFF. The rearrangement joins TRBV4-1 to TRBJ2-1; D possibly corresponds to TRBD1 (6 bases). Germline V CDR1 and CDR2: MGHRA, YSYEKL. This CDR3 spans 16 amino acids.

Remarks on this clonotype: This clone may be a read error of a much larger clone one base away. This CDR3 is CASTSGSDDRQYF. The CDR3 DNA follows: TGTGCCAGCACTAGCGGGAGCGATGACAGGCAGTACTTC. The chain links TRBV6-1 to TRBJ2-7; 10 bases match TRBD2. The V gene end was trimmed by 7 bases and the J gene end by 9 bases; junction bases not matched to a gene: 9. Germline V gene data show CDR1 as MNHNS and CDR2 as SASEGT. The CDR3 extends over 13 amino acids.

This clonotype was recorded at least ten times. V is TRBV12-5 and J is TRBJ1-5, with D possibly being TRBD1 (5 bases). Trimming removed 7 bases from V and 6 bases from J, with 13 bases in between. The germline CDR1 and CDR2 sequences are LGHNT and FRNRAP. This CDR3 spans 13 amino acids. In DNA, the CDR3 is TGTGCTAGTGCCGCGCAGGGTGGTCAGCCCCAGCATTTT. Translation gives CASAAQGGQPQHF. The full variable domain, completed using reference TRBV12-5 and TRBJ1-5, is DARVTQTPRHKVTEMGQEVTMRCQPILGHNTVFWYRQTMMQGLELLAYFRNRAPLDDSGMPKDRFSAEMPDATLATLKIQPSEPRDSAVYFCASAAQGGQPQHFGDGTRLSIL.

This clonotype has a count of ten or more. This chain connects TRBV5-1 to TRBJ2-1; tentatively, D is TRBD2 (7 bases). Germline loops: CDR1 SGHRS, CDR2 YFSETQ. Trimming removed 4 bases from V and 7 bases from J, with 18 bases in between. The CDR3 contains 15 residues. CDR3 sequence (DNA): TGCGCCAGCAGCGCGGGGGACATGAGGAAGAATGAGCAGTTCTTC. This sequence encodes CASSAGDMRKNEQFF.

This clonotype showed up many times. The genes are TRBV24-1 and TRBJ2-6; no clear D. V was shortened by 6 bases and J by 0 bases, with 2 bases between the two germline ends. There are 13 residues in the CDR3. Germline V gene data show CDR1 as KGHDR and CDR2 as SFDVKD. CDR3 protein: CATSLSGANVLTF. The CDR3 nucleotides read TGTGCCACCAGTCTCTCTGGGGCCAACGTCCTGACTTTC.

In its sample, this clonotype was seen many times. CDR3 sequence (DNA): TGCAGTGCTAGTTTACAGGGAAATGAGCAGTTCTTC. It encodes CSASLQGNEQFF. The chain combines TRBV20-1 with TRBJ2-1; D perhaps matches TRBD1 (6 bases). Germline V gives CDR1 DFQATT, CDR2 SNEGSKA (reference sequence). This CDR3 comprises 12 residues. V was trimmed by 3 bases and J by 7 bases, leaving 10 bases between them.

For this clonotype: A much larger clone lies one base from this, so it may be a read error. V usage is TRBV19 and J usage is TRBJ2-1, with D perhaps matching TRBD2 (5 bases). The CDR3 covers 15 residues. Germline V gene data show CDR1 as LNHDA and CDR2 as SQIVND (reference sequence). The CDR3 region is CASSIPPSSYDEQFF. Written as DNA, the CDR3 is TGTGCCAGTAGTATCCCCCCTAGCTCCTACGATGAGCAGTTCTTC.

The chain has TRBV28 and TRBJ2-2, with D unclear. Trimming stripped 6 bases from V and 1 base from J, with 15 bases between. Germline CDR1 and CDR2: MDHEN and SYDVKM. This CDR3 spans 16 amino acids. This chain's CDR3 is CASSTPSTRNTGELFF. In DNA, the CDR3 is TGTGCCAGCAGCACCCCCTCGACGAGGAACACCGGGGAGCTGTTTTTT.

Concerning this clonotype: A clone one base away is much larger, so this may be a read error. This chain joins TRBV7-8 and TRBJ1-2, with D tentatively TRBD1 (5 bases). The germline V gene encodes CDR1 SGHVS and CDR2 FQNEAQ. CDR3 size: 14 residues. The V end was cut by 2 bases, the J end by 4 bases, with 11 bases between. In DNA, the CDR3 is TGTGCCAGCAGCTTAAGATCAGGGTCCTATGGCTACACCTTC. Translating gives CASSLRSGSYGYTF.

This clonotype was recorded at least ten times. The rearrangement joins TRBV25-1 to TRBJ2-1; 10 bases agree with TRBD1. Germline assignment: CDR1 MGHDK and CDR2 SYGVNS. The CDR3 is 17 residues long. The V segment lost 3 bases and the J segment 2 bases; nucleotides outside the gene matches: 7. CDR3 bases: TGTGCCAGCAGTGACACTAGGACAGGGGGGGCCTACAATGAGCAGTTCTTC. Protein sequence: CASSDTRTGGAYNEQFF. The full variable domain, rest sourced from reference TRBV25-1 and TRBJ2-1, is EADIYQTPRYLVIGTGKKITLECSQTMGHDKMYWYQQDPGMELHLIHYSYGVNSTEKGDLSSESTVSRIRTEHFPLTLESARPSHTSQYLCASSDTRTGGAYNEQFFGPGTRLTVL.

V and J are TRBV6-2 or TRBV6-3 and TRBJ2-2; possibly TRBD2 for D (5 bases). Germline CDR1 is MNHEY and CDR2 is SVGEGT. V gave up 6 bases and J gave up 3 bases, with 23 bases separating them. This CDR3 spans 18 amino acids. CDR3 loop: CASSPLNPTGRHTGELFF. CDR3 in DNA: TGTGCCAGCAGCCCTCTGAACCCTACGGGGAGACACACCGGGGAGCTGTTTTTT.

This clonotype has a count of ten or more. The chain carries TRBV5-1 and TRBJ1-2; 8 positions match TRBD1. CDR1 is SGHRS and CDR2 is YFSETQ in the germline V gene. V was pared by 0 bases and J by 6 bases, with 1 base of the junction left unmatched. This CDR3 spans 13 amino acids. The CDR3 coding sequence is TGCGCCAGCAGCTTGGACAGGGGGGATGGCTACACCTTC. Translated, it gives CASSLDRGDGYTF.

Of note for this clonotype: A clone one base away is much larger, so this may be a read error. In nucleotides, the CDR3 is TGTGCCAGCAGCTTAAACAGGGTCTCTGGAGACACCATATATTTT. Translated, it gives CASSLNRVSGDTIYF. The chain is built from TRBV11-2 and TRBJ1-3, with D possibly matching TRBD1 (6 bases). Germline V gene sequence: CDR1 SGHAT, CDR2 FQNNGV. The CDR3 totals 15 residues.

As to this clonotype: This may be a read error, as it is one base from a much larger clone. The chain is built from TRBV12-5 and TRBJ2-5; 8 bases line up with TRBD2. The CDR3 sequence is 13 residues long. Germline CDR1 LGHNT, CDR2 FRNRAP. Trimming took 9 bases from V and 3 from J; bases not matched to a gene: 6. CDR3 region: CARGPGGEETQYF. DNA of the CDR3: TGTGCTAGAGGTCCCGGGGGGGAAGAGACCCAGTACTTC. Looking up the rest from reference TRBV12-5 and TRBJ2-5 gives the full variable domain: DARVTQTPRHKVTEMGQEVTMRCQPILGHNTVFWYRQTMMQGLELLAYFRNRAPLDDSGMPKDRFSAEMPDATLATLKIQPSEPRDSAVYFCARGPGGEETQYFGPGTRLLVL.

This clonotype was seen repeatedly, ten times or more. The rearrangement uses TRBV5-5 and TRBJ2-5, with 9 bases matching TRBD1. The CDR3 is made up of 16 amino acids. The germline V gene encodes CDR1 SGHKS and CDR2 YYEKEE (reference sequence). With 0 bases clipped from V and 5 bases from J, the junction kept 8 bases outside the gene matches. The CDR3 DNA sequence: TGTGCCAGCAGCTTGGCCGAGACAGGGGGAAAGGAGACCCAGTACTTC. This codes for CASSLAETGGKETQYF.